This T cell receptor (beta chain) was observed in a study of blood T cell repertoires in COVID-19. Overall study context: The United States, Italy and Spain provided the acute and convalescent COVID-19 samples.

Recovered status applied to Cohort 3 donors who had two consecutive negative PCRs. It also applied to those with clearance or with symptom resolution. In the original processing: Reference gene primer amplification yielded estimated nucleated cell counts. Sequenced by immunoSEQ multiplex PCR; TCRdb stores in-frame clones only, minus some. D and trimming come from the DNA, and the V and J calls and clone size come from that table. The table has 310,000 or so clones, about nine tenths seen once. CDR3 length: 16 amino acids. Per germline, CDR1 SQVTM and CDR2 ANQGSEA. V was trimmed by 4 bases and J by 0 bases, leaving 15 bases between them.

The chain links TRBV29-1 to TRBJ2-2; D is possibly TRBD2 (7 bases). This TCR derives from a woman in her late teens or twenties who had recovered from COVID-19. The source material was PBMCs or T cells enriched from blood (not recorded which). The CDR3 coding sequence is TGCAGCGTTGTTCCAGGGGACTATCCGAACACCGGGGAGCTGTTTTTT. It encodes CSVVPGDYPNTGELFF.